Each of the 29 T cell receptor beta chains below was sequenced from the same sample in a study of radiation and T cells in renal cell carcinoma. Here immunoSEQ multiplex PCR was the method, and the copy in TCRdb shows in-frame clones only, minus some. The table shows roughly 150,000 clones, with roughly 87% occurring only once. Time point specified: blood 2 weeks post-SBRT. Treatment in this sample: 15 Gy SBRT to primary tumor, nephrectomy 4 weeks later. The sample was blood, taken from a patient whose treatment included radiotherapy and nephrectomy. These receptors came from a woman in her 50s with renal cell carcinoma.

The CDR3 sequence is CASRGLAGGPAETQYF. CDR3 coding DNA: TGCGCCAGTAGAGGACTAGCGGGGGGCCCCGCGGAGACCCAGTACTTC. The V and J genes are TRBV5-1 and TRBJ2-5; 14 positions match TRBD2. Losses at the gene ends were 8 bases for V and 5 bases for J; bases not matched to a gene: 11. The V gene's germline CDR1 is SGHRS and CDR2 YFSETQ. This CDR3 has 16 residues. Together with reference TRBV5-1 and TRBJ2-5, the CDR3 gives the full variable domain: KAGVTQTPRYLIKTRGQQVTLSCSPISGHRSVSWYQQTPGQGLQFLFEYFSETQRNKGNFPGRFSGRQFSNSRSEMNVSTLELGDSALYLCASRGLAGGPAETQYFGPGTRLLVL.

This chain connects TRBV4-1 to TRBJ1-2; D is ambiguous. The CDR3 runs 15 residues. V was pared by 3 bases and J by 4 bases, with 15 bases between. The germline gives CDR1 MGHRA, CDR2 YSYEKL. This chain's CDR3 is CASSQTDDPRYGYTF. The CDR3 DNA follows: TGCGCCAGCAGCCAGACCGACGACCCACGCTATGGCTACACCTTC.

This clone was observed a single time. V usage is TRBV5-1 and J usage is TRBJ1-2; 8 nucleotides line up with TRBD1. CDR1 and CDR2 from the germline V gene are SGHRS and YFSETQ. This CDR3 is 15 amino acids long. The junction had 9 bases not matched to a gene; V was cut back by 3 bases and J by 5 bases. Here the CDR3 DNA reads TGCGCCAGCAGCTCAAATACGGGACAGGCATATGGCTACACCTTC. Its translation: CASSSNTGQAYGYTF.

V is TRBV5-1 and J is TRBJ2-7; D remains ambiguous. Trimming pared 4 bases from V and 2 bases from J, leaving 7 bases between. The CDR3 totals 12 residues. Germline-derived CDR1 and CDR2 are SGHRS and YFSETQ. CDR3 sequence (DNA): TGCGCCAGCAGCATCAATCCCTACGAGCAGTACTTC. This gives the protein CASSINPYEQYF.

The rearrangement links TRBV6-6 to TRBJ1-4, with a possible D match to TRBD1 (5 bases). The germline V gene encodes CDR1 MNHNY and CDR2 SVGAGI (reference sequence). V lost 8 bases and J lost 8, with 6 bases in between. The CDR3 loop spans 10 amino acids. The DNA of the CDR3 is TGTGCCAGCCGGGGGGAAAAACTGTTTTTT. Translation: CASRGEKLFF.

The J gene is TRBJ2-2, the V gene TRBV4-1; 9 bases fit TRBD2. This CDR3 comprises 19 residues. V shed 0 bases, J shed 2 bases, and the junction held 10 bases outside the gene matches. Germline CDR1 reads MGHRA; CDR2 reads YSYEKL. DNA of the CDR3: TGCGCCAGCAGCCAAGATCGGAGTCTAGCGGGGAGAAACACCGGGGAGCTGTTTTTT. Amino acids: CASSQDRSLAGRNTGELFF.

The chain joins TRBV7-2 to TRBJ2-1; possible D gene TRBD1, 6 bases. The germline gives CDR1 SGHTA, CDR2 FQGNSA. V lost 5 bases to trimming and J lost 1 base, with 12 bases between them. The CDR3 runs to 15 residues. CDR3 in amino acids: CASSLTQGSYNEQFF. The CDR3 coding sequence is TGTGCCAGCAGCCTGACACAGGGATCCTACAATGAGCAGTTCTTC.

The chain carries TRBV7-2 and TRBJ1-5; D remains unclear. The CDR3 sequence is 15 residues long. Germline V CDR1 and CDR2: SGHTA, FQGNSA. Trimming left V 4 bases short and J 3 bases short, with 13 bases between. The CDR3 protein is CASSSEGTTNQPQHF. As DNA, the CDR3 is TGTGCCAGCAGCTCCGAAGGAACCACCAATCAGCCCCAGCATTTT.

The CDR3 reads CASSYPPSPGYTF. The DNA of the CDR3 is TGTGCCAGCAGTTACCCTCCCTCGCCGGGCTACACCTTC. This rearrangement joins TRBV6-6 to TRBJ1-2; D is unresolved. CDR1 is MNHNY and CDR2 is SVGAGI in the germline V gene (reference sequence). The CDR3 runs 13 residues. The V and J ends lost 2 bases and 8 bases respectively, with 12 bases between them.

CDR3: CASSSEQLEKLFF. The CDR3 DNA is TGTGCCAGCAGCTCCGAACAGCTCGAAAAACTGTTTTTT. V usage is TRBV7-2 and J usage is TRBJ1-4; D is unclear. This CDR3 spans 13 amino acids. The germline CDR1 and CDR2 sequences are SGHTA and FQGNSA. V shed 4 bases and J shed 8 bases, with 11 bases lying between them. The complete variable domain, with remaining parts taken from reference TRBV7-2 and TRBJ1-4, reads GAGVSQSPSNKVTEKGKDVELRCDPISGHTALYWYRQSLGQGLEFLIYFQGNSAPDKSGLPSDRFSAERTGGSVSTLTIQRTQQEDSAVYLCASSSEQLEKLFFGSGTQLSVL.

This chain joins TRBV7-2 and TRBJ2-3, with D tentatively TRBD1 (6 bases). Trimming removed 0 bases from V and 0 bases from J, with 19 bases in between. The CDR3 totals 19 residues. Per germline, CDR1 SGHTA and CDR2 FQGNSA. CDR3 in DNA: TGTGCCAGCAGCTTAGCGGGGGCAGGGAGTAACCCTAGCACAGATACGCAGTATTTT. Amino acid sequence: CASSLAGAGSNPSTDTQYF.

The chain recombines TRBV25-1 with TRBJ1-2, with 12 bases lining up with TRBD1. The V gene's germline CDR1 is MGHDK and CDR2 SYGVNS. The CDR3 is 16 amino acids. Unmatched junction bases numbered 16, after V lost 9 bases and J lost 8 bases. The CDR3 loop is CASRGQGAFVQHGYTF. CDR3 in DNA: TGTGCCAGTAGGGGACAGGGGGCGTTCGTCCAGCACGGCTACACCTTC.

The V call is TRBV7-3, the J call TRBJ1-2; D remains unclear. CDR1 SGHTA and CDR2 FQGTGA come from the germline V gene. This CDR3 has 12 amino acids. V was clipped by 5 bases and J by 8 bases, with 12 bases between them. The CDR3 nucleotides are TGTGCCAGCAGCCACCCGGGTCTAGGCTACACCTTC. Residues: CASSHPGLGYTF.

The chain combines TRBV4-2 with TRBJ1-2; 7 positions match TRBD1. Germline lookup yields CDR1 LGHNA and CDR2 YNFKEQ. After removal of 5 bases from V and 7 bases from J, the junction contained 7 bases not matched to a gene. The length of the CDR3 is 13 residues. CDR3 amino acids: CASSDDRVGGYTF. The CDR3, as DNA: TGTGCCAGCAGCGATGACAGGGTGGGTGGCTACACCTTC.

The rearrangement uses TRBV5-1 and TRBJ1-1; D remains ambiguous. Germline CDR1 and CDR2: SGHRS and YFSETQ. The CDR3 sequence is 15 residues long. The ends were cut back, 3 bases at V and 1 base at J, with 13 bases in the middle. CDR3 DNA sequence: TGCGCCAGCAGCTCCATTTGGGCCCCGAACACTGAAGCTTTCTTT. Translated, it gives CASSSIWAPNTEAFF. Combining the CDR3 with reference TRBV5-1 and TRBJ1-1 gives the whole variable domain KAGVTQTPRYLIKTRGQQVTLSCSPISGHRSVSWYQQTPGQGLQFLFEYFSETQRNKGNFPGRFSGRQFSNSRSEMNVSTLELGDSALYLCASSSIWAPNTEAFFGQGTRLTVV.

The table lists this clone with a count of one. J is TRBJ1-2 and V is TRBV7-9, with TRBD1 as a possible D gene (5 bases). V was pared by 4 bases and J by 3 bases, with 15 bases between. This CDR3 is built from 15 residues. Germline V lookup: CDR1 SEHNR, CDR2 FQNEAQ (reference sequence). DNA of the CDR3: TGTGCCAGCAGCTCCTCGTTTTGGGGCGACTATGGCTACACCTTC. Translating it yields CASSSSFWGDYGYTF.

This rearrangement joins TRBV5-4 to TRBJ1-4; TRBD1 aligns across 10 bases. In germline, CDR1 is SGHNT, CDR2 YYREEE (reference sequence). V lost 0 bases and J lost 1; bases outside the gene matches: 3. The CDR3 is made up of 17 amino acids. The CDR3: CASSLADRGLTNEKLFF. The CDR3 nucleotides are TGTGCCAGCAGCTTGGCCGACAGGGGGCTAACTAATGAAAAACTGTTTTTT.

The gene calls are TRBV27 and TRBJ1-2; 12 nucleotides line up with TRBD1. Germline CDR1 reads MNHEY; CDR2 reads SMNVEV (reference sequence). The CDR3 has 15 amino acids. J gave up 5 bases and V 3 bases, and 4 bases lay outside the gene matches. CDR3 sequence: CASSFGTGGLYGYTF. The DNA of the CDR3 is TGTGCCAGCAGTTTCGGGACAGGGGGCCTGTATGGCTACACCTTC.

The chain couples TRBV18 to TRBJ2-7; TRBD1 aligns across 11 bases. V was clipped by 3 bases and J by 5 bases; unmatched bases: 3. Germline CDR1 is KGHSH and CDR2 is LQKENI. The CDR3 has 14 amino acids. The CDR3 protein is CASSPGQGADEQYF. CDR3 nucleotide sequence: TGTGCCAGCTCACCCGGACAGGGGGCTGACGAGCAGTACTTC.

This chain joins TRBV9 and TRBJ2-7; TRBD1 matches 8 bases. Germline CDR1 reads SGDLS; CDR2 reads YYNGEE. Germline trimming cut 0 bases from V and 4 bases from J; bases unmatched to any gene: 9. The CDR3 is 16 amino acids. The chain's CDR3 is CASSVDRGGQVYEQYF. CDR3 in DNA: TGTGCCAGCAGCGTAGATAGAGGGGGACAGGTATACGAGCAGTACTTC.

The chain is built from TRBV7-9 and TRBJ1-1, with D hard to call. V shed 10 bases and J shed 7 bases, with 10 bases lying between them. Germline V gives CDR1 SEHNR, CDR2 FQNEAQ (reference sequence). The CDR3 loop spans 10 amino acids. Here the CDR3 DNA reads TGTGCCACACGCTCCTTTGAAGCTTTCTTT. The encoded protein is CATRSFEAFF.

The V call is TRBV6-5, the J call TRBJ1-1; 12 positions agree with TRBD1. With 1 base clipped from V and 5 bases from J, the junction kept 2 bases outside the gene matches. Germline-derived CDR1 and CDR2 are MNHEY and SVGAGI. The CDR3 is made up of 15 amino acids. In DNA form, the CDR3 reads TGTGCCAGCAGTTACTGGGACAGGGGGCAAACTGAAGCTTTCTTT. Its translation is CASSYWDRGQTEAFF.

The rearrangement joins TRBV7-9 to TRBJ1-3; D is perhaps TRBD1 (6 bases). Germline values: CDR1 SEHNR, CDR2 FQNEAQ (reference sequence). Between the trimmed V and J ends, which lost 4 bases and 6 bases, there was a span of 13 bases. This CDR3 is 14 amino acids long. Written as DNA, the CDR3 is TGTGCCAGCAGCTATGGGGGGCGTGAAAACACCATATATTTT. Translating it yields CASSYGGRENTIYF.

This rearrangement joins TRBV18 to TRBJ1-2, with D perhaps matching TRBD1 (5 bases). V was shortened by 3 bases and J by 8 bases, with 7 bases between the two germline ends. The germline CDR1 and CDR2 sequences are KGHSH and LQKENI. This CDR3 is 11 amino acids long. The CDR3 protein is CASSPGTGYTF. The CDR3 DNA follows: TGTGCCAGCTCACCCGGGACCGGCTACACCTTC.

V gene TRBV29-1 combines with J gene TRBJ2-5; a possible D gene is TRBD2 (5 bases). The tail of the sequence fits TRBJ2-7 better, so the J call may be wrong. The CDR3 totals 14 residues. CDR1 and CDR2 from the germline V gene are SQVTM and ANQGSEA. CDR3 nucleotide sequence: TGCAGCGTTGAAGCGAATGGAGGAACCTACGAGCAGTACTTC. Translation: CSVEANGGTYEQYF.

The sample holds a few counts of this clone. This chain connects TRBV6-6 to TRBJ1-1; the match to TRBD1 covers 7 bases. Trimming removed 6 bases from V and 1 base from J; junction bases left unmatched: 5. Germline V CDR1 and CDR2: MNHNY, SVGAGI (reference sequence). The CDR3 has 14 amino acids. This CDR3 reads CASRAGQPNTEAFF. The CDR3 DNA follows: TGTGCCAGCAGAGCGGGACAGCCGAACACTGAAGCTTTCTTT.

This chain uses TRBV10-3 with TRBJ1-5, with TRBD1 as a possible D gene (6 bases). The V end was cut by 3 bases, the J end by 6 bases, with 12 bases between. From germline, CDR1 is ENHRY and CDR2 SYGVKD. CDR3 size: 14 residues. This CDR3 is CAISDRGPGQPQHF. The CDR3 DNA sequence: TGTGCCATCAGTGACAGGGGACCAGGTCAGCCCCAGCATTTT.

The chain recombines TRBV29-1 with TRBJ2-3; TRBD2 agrees at 12 bases. V lost 5 bases to trimming and J lost 2 bases; unmatched junction nucleotides: 8. Germline CDR1 reads SQVTM; CDR2 reads ANQGSEA. The CDR3 runs to 16 residues. Here the CDR3 DNA reads TGCAGCGTTCAGATCACTAGCGGGGGGACCACAGATACGCAGTATTTT. This sequence encodes CSVQITSGGTTDTQYF.

The chain carries TRBV4-1 and TRBJ1-6, with no clear D. Germline V CDR1 and CDR2: MGHRA, YSYEKL. CDR3 length equals 17 residues. V was cut by 1 base and J by 6 bases, with 16 bases left in between. The CDR3 is CASSQVNLREFNSPLHF. CDR3 nucleotide sequence: TGCGCCAGCAGCCAAGTAAACCTTCGAGAATTTAATTCACCCCTCCACTTT.